A selection of T cell receptor beta chains follows, all from one sample in a study of T cell responses to AZD1222 COVID-19 vaccine. Clones were sequenced by immunoSEQ multiplex PCR, and TCRdb holds only the in-frame ones, with some missing. This sample carries about 180,000 clones, approximately 86% of them seen once, and the ten largest clones take 2% to 3%. Specimen: peripheral blood, collected on day 0 of AZD1222 vaccination. These receptor sequences come from an adult in good health. Both conserved end residues are part of each CDR3. The D gene is left open where the match is weak. Size values are once, few and many counts, or a class for expanded clones, and some rows have none.

j_call d_call v_call clone_size cdr3_nt cdr3_aa
TRBJ1-2 TRBD1 TRBV7-3 . TGTGCCAGCAGTTCGAATGGGGGGACAGGCGCTGGTAGTGGCTACACCTTC CASSSNGGTGAGSGYTF
TRBJ1-5 TRBD1 TRBV2 . TGTGCCAGCCAGGGACAGTTTAATCAGCCCCAGCATTTT CASQGQFNQPQHF
TRBJ2-7 . TRBV12-3/TRBV12-4 . TGTGCCAGCAGTCCCCCAGGGGAGCGGCAGTACTTC CASSPPGERQYF
TRBJ2-7 TRBD2 TRBV28 . TGTGCCAGCAGTGTAAGACTAGCGGGAAACTACGAGCAGTACTTC CASSVRLAGNYEQYF
TRBJ2-7 TRBD2 TRBV28 . TGTGCCAGCAGTTTATCCTTGAGGGCTAGCGGGTTCTCCTACGAGCAGTACTTC CASSLSLRASGFSYEQYF
TRBJ2-1 . TRBV3-1/TRBV3-2 . TGTGCCAGCAGCCCGCAGATGGTCGGTGAGCAGTTCTTC CASSPQMVGEQFF
TRBJ2-3 . TRBV7-3 . TGTGCCAGCAGCTCCTTTAGGGGAGGTCCAGATACGCAGTATTTT CASSSFRGGPDTQYF
TRBJ1-3 . TRBV28 . TGTGCCAGCAGTTTCGGGGGTGGAAACACCATATATTTT CASSFGGGNTIYF
TRBJ2-7 . TRBV7-6 once TGTGCCAGCAGCTTAGGGGCGTCCGAGCAGTACTTC CASSLGASEQYF
TRBJ1-2 . TRBV5-1 . TGCGCCAGCAGCTTGTTTATGGCAGGGGTAAATGGCTACACCTTC CASSLFMAGVNGYTF
TRBJ2-1 . TRBV6-1 many TGTGCCAGCAGTTATGGTGGCAATGAGCAGTTCTTC CASSYGGNEQFF
TRBJ2-7 TRBD2 TRBV28 . TGTGCCAGCAGTTTCGGGACTAGCGGGAGACTACGCGAGCAGTACTTC CASSFGTSGRLREQYF
TRBJ2-3 . TRBV11-3 . TGTGCCAGCAGCTTAGGCTCGAACACAGATACGCAGTATTTT CASSLGSNTDTQYF
TRBJ1-2 . TRBV6-5 . TGTGCCAGCAGTTACTCTTGGGCGGAGGGCTACACCTTC CASSYSWAEGYTF
TRBJ2-5 TRBD1 TRBV6-5 . TGTGCCAGCAGTTACGACAGGGGAGGCGAGACCCAGTACTTC CASSYDRGGETQYF
TRBJ2-2 . TRBV29-1 . TGCAGCGTTCGTGCCCCCACCGGGGAGCTGTTTTTT CSVRAPTGELFF
TRBJ2-7 TRBD1 TRBV28 . TGTGCCAGCAGTCCGAGGGGAACAGGGGCTAGGCACGAGCAGTACTTC CASSPRGTGARHEQYF
TRBJ2-1 TRBD1 TRBV10-3 . TGTGCCATCAGTTGGACAGGCAGCTCCTACAATGAGCAGTTCTTC CAISWTGSSYNEQFF
TRBJ1-2 . TRBV28 . TGTGCCAGCAGTACCAGGGAGGGTAACTATGGCTACACCTTC CASSTREGNYGYTF